The entry below gives a single T cell receptor (beta chain) sequence along with its context. This clone has just a few counts. Its binding antigen is unknown. No clone much larger than this one lies a single base away; base qualities are absent. The data stem from a study of beta chain features in type 1 diabetes (dated by TCRdb to 2016 to 2018). For context, the study as a whole: Mean age, gender distribution, total cell number and subset yield did not differ between patients and healthy donors. In the study, recently diagnosed type 1 diabetes patients and matched healthy donors were compared on the TCRB repertoires of their sorted circulating CD4+ T cell subsets. Whereas all 28 donors provided naive and central memory subsets, regulatory and stem cell-like memory subsets were isolated from just 8 patients and about 8 healthy donors. A total of 100 million to 110 million sorted cells were examined across all samples, and a strong correlation was observed between cell number per subset and RNA yield. The investigation overall reported the following: The naive, central memory and regulatory TCRB repertoires appeared to resemble one another more closely among patients than among healthy donors. Type 1 diabetes patients showed a moderate but significant shortening of TCRB CDR3 length in all four CD4+ subsets. Shorter templates might be favored by PCR, yet because patient and control samples were amplified and corrected together, any such skew would affect both groups equally. At VDJ recombination sites, patients with type 1 diabetes made fewer insertions and deleted more nucleotides, a pattern implying thymic rearrangement abnormalities. Because cDNA rather than genomic DNA was sequenced, highly expressing activated cells could have been over-represented, although no difference in activation and CD3 levels was found between groups. HLA sub-analyses involved small numbers of individuals, so any influence of HLA type on TCRB rearrangement remained unresolved.

A single peripheral blood draw of around 0.11 L on average was collected from each donor into heparinised tubes. Naive, central memory, regulatory and stem cell-like memory CD4+ T cells were sorted on a BD FACSAria II using a panel including CD45RO, CCR7, CD25, CD127, CD95 and CD27. Purity was above 98% for every sorted population. Right away, PBMCs were isolated by Lymphoprep density gradient centrifugation and were stained directly, with no culture step. To minimize batch effects, samples were stained and sorted in pairs, one healthy donor with one patient per experiment. The entire amount of isolated RNA was reverse transcribed using the High Capacity cDNA Reverse Transcription Kit, so the sequenced TCRB transcripts were expressed ones. Deep immunoSEQ sequencing was applied to naive, central memory and regulatory T cell samples, giving an average of about 3.7 million total reads per sample. After sorted cells were lysed in RLT buffer, RNA was extracted with DNase-treated RNeasy Micro or Mini kits, with the choice depending on cell number. Each cell subset was processed on its own to prevent cross-contamination, while patient and healthy donor samples were processed together. TCRB sequences were amplified from cDNA with the immunoSEQ multiplex PCR, producing 87-bp fragments spanning the CDR3 region. Amplicons were sequenced on the Illumina HiSeq platform. The study's processing was this. PCR bias was computationally corrected using synthetic template baselines, reads within Hamming distance 2 were collapsed, and singletons that could not be merged were discarded. By aligning reads against IMGT, V, D and J genes, CDR3 length, and insertions or deletions at six rearrangement sites were assigned. Clonotype counts were normalized to sorted cell number within each subset before computing true diversity and Gini coefficients with the tcR R package. The overlap coefficient, calculated on TCRB nucleotide sequences, was used to measure repertoire sharing. The clones in this table, taken by TCRdb from immuneACCESS, are in-frame only. Not every clone is retained; where verified, under half of the shortfall comes from an unresolved V gene, and the cause of the rest is unknown. D and trimming were read from the DNA, whereas the V and J calls and clone size are those reported in that table. A total of approximately 170,000 clones appear in this sample, approximately 7.9% of them only once. 0.5% to 0.55% of the sample lies in the top ten.

V has 4 bases trimmed and J has 1 base trimmed; junction bases matching no gene number 8. The cysteine opens and the phenylalanine closes a CDR3 of 16 amino acids. Only the CDR3 portion is preserved as DNA: 48 bases, with reading frame beginning at the first base. Reading the germline V gene gives CDR1 MNHNS and CDR2 SASEGT. The clonotype originates from a man aged 18 to 29 with type 1 diabetes. Rearrangement joined TRBV6-1 to TRBJ2-5; 8 of the junction bases match TRBD1. Sample: central memory CD4+ T cells from blood. The CDR3 protein: CASSVTPGTGQETQYF. The sequenced DNA is TGTGCCAGCAGTGTAACCCCCGGGACAGGCCAAGAGACCCAGTACTTC.